This T cell receptor (beta chain) was observed in a study of T cell changes during pregnancy in multiple sclerosis. Germline assignment: CDR1 SGHNT and CDR2 YYREEE (reference sequence). Trimming removed 9 bases at V and 10 bases at J, with 24 bases between. CDR3 size: 14 residues. Produced via immunoSEQ multiplex PCR; TCRdb's table is partial and in-frame only. Of around 20,000 clones in the sample, 80% to 90% are singletons; the top ten hold 4.5% to 7%. Sequencing was performed on CD8+ T cells from peripheral blood mononuclear cells, taken after pregnancy. This receptor was identified in a female donor in good health, enrolled as a control in a pregnancy study. The chain is built from TRBV5-4 and TRBJ2-3; D uncertain. The CDR3: CATLSEESDDPQYF. The DNA of the CDR3 is TGTGCCACCCTCAGCGAGGAGTCCGACGATCCGCAGTATTTT.